This entry lists 13 T cell receptor beta chains sequenced from one sample in a study of cytomegalovirus exposure and HLA in healthy donors. Clones were read by immunoSEQ multiplex PCR, and TCRdb kept only the in-frame ones, dropping some. The repertoire holds a few hundred thousand clones, with 90% as singletons. The source material was PBMCs. Source of these receptors: a woman aged 25 to 39 in good health and CMV-seronegative.

The DNA of the CDR3 is TGTGCCAGTAGTACAACAGGGAGAGATACGCAGTATTTT. It specifies CASSTTGRDTQYF. J is TRBJ2-3 and V is TRBV19; maybe TRBD1 (6 bases). Germline values: CDR1 LNHDA, CDR2 SQIVND (reference sequence). Trimming stripped 4 bases from V and 5 bases from J, with 10 bases between. This CDR3 comprises 13 residues.

The chain recombines TRBV14 with TRBJ2-2; no clear D. This CDR3 spans 14 amino acids. V was shortened by 1 base and J by 4 bases, with 7 bases between the two germline ends. CDR1 and CDR2 (germline): SGHDN, FVKESK. CDR3 nucleotide sequence: TGTGCCAGCAGCCAAGGTGGGATCACCGGGGAGCTGTTTTTT. It codes for CASSQGGITGELFF.

This clone was counted a single time. This chain links TRBV27 with TRBJ2-7; D is possibly TRBD1 or TRBD2 (6 bases each). V lost 3 bases and J 2 bases, leaving 8 bases between the germline ends. Germline V lookup: CDR1 MNHEY, CDR2 SMNVEV (reference sequence). The CDR3 contains 13 residues. For the CDR3, the DNA is TGTGCCAGCAGTTTTAGGGGGGCCTACGAGCAGTACTTC. Translating gives CASSFRGAYEQYF.

The chain uses TRBV14 and TRBJ2-7, with D maybe TRBD2 (5 bases). The germline V gene has CDR1 SGHDN and CDR2 FVKESK. The CDR3 is 12 residues long. V dropped 2 bases and J dropped 3 bases, with 5 bases sitting between them. The CDR3 DNA reads as TGTGCCAGCAGCCAAAGCGGCTACGAGCAGTACTTC. This encodes CASSQSGYEQYF.

This CDR3 is CASSQTSSTGELFF. CDR3 bases: TGTGCCAGCAGCCAGACTAGTAGCACCGGGGAGCTGTTTTTT. V gene TRBV13 combines with J gene TRBJ2-2; TRBD2 is a possible D gene (6 bases). Trimming took 5 bases from V and 4 from J, leaving 11 bases between them. The CDR3 runs to 14 residues. Per the germline V gene, CDR1 is PRHDT and CDR2 is FYEKMQ (reference sequence).

In DNA, the CDR3 is TGTGCCAGCAGCCTTGACGGCTACGAGCAGTACTTC. Translation: CASSLDGYEQYF. The chain couples TRBV6-1 to TRBJ2-7; D not certain. V was shortened by 6 bases and J by 3 bases, with 9 bases between the two germline ends. The CDR3 has 12 residues. Per the germline V gene, CDR1 is MNHNS and CDR2 is SASEGT.

This clone was observed a handful of times. The CDR3: CASSPNLNTEAFF. Written as DNA, the CDR3 is TGTGCCAGCAGCCCTAACCTGAACACTGAAGCTTTCTTT. This rearrangement joins TRBV14 to TRBJ1-1; D remains unclear. The ends were cut back, 4 bases at V and 0 bases at J, with 6 bases in the middle. The CDR3 length is 13 residues. Germline CDR1 reads SGHDN; CDR2 reads FVKESK.

This chain joins TRBV27 and TRBJ2-1, with unresolved D. From germline, CDR1 is MNHEY and CDR2 SMNVEV (reference sequence). V was clipped by 0 bases and J by 4 bases, with 13 bases between them. CDR3 length: 16 residues. The CDR3 here is CASSLSTNPPYNEQFF. DNA for the CDR3: TGTGCCAGCAGTTTATCCACAAACCCTCCATACAATGAGCAGTTCTTC.

This chain uses TRBV28 with TRBJ2-5; TRBD1 matches at 11 bases. The germline CDR1 and CDR2 sequences are MDHEN and SYDVKM. The length of the CDR3 is 18 residues. The J segment lost 2 bases and the V segment lost 4 bases, leaving 12 bases of the junction unmatched. CDR3 coding DNA: TGTGCCAGCAGTTCTGGACAGGGGGCGCCCCGGGTTCAAGAGACCCAGTACTTC. Translating gives CASSSGQGAPRVQETQYF.

This clone was seen only once. The chain has TRBV4-3 and TRBJ2-5, with no clear D. CDR1 and CDR2 (germline): LGHNA, YSLEER. The CDR3 is made up of 13 amino acids. Trimming stripped 2 bases from V and 3 bases from J, with 7 bases between. The CDR3 protein is CASSQHYEETQYF. CDR3 DNA: TGCGCCAGCAGCCAACACTACGAAGAGACCCAGTACTTC.

The chain has TRBV27 and TRBJ1-5, with a weak D call TRBD1 (6 bases). Germline CDR1 reads MNHEY; CDR2 reads SMNVEV (reference sequence). V was shortened by 5 bases and J by 4 bases, with 12 bases between the two germline ends. The CDR3 is 14 residues long. DNA for the CDR3: TGTGCCAGCAGTCCGCTCGGACAGAATCAGCCCCAGCATTTT. Its protein product is CASSPLGQNQPQHF.

The rearrangement links TRBV27 to TRBJ1-2; 11 bases map to TRBD1. Per the germline V gene, CDR1 is MNHEY and CDR2 is SMNVEV (reference sequence). J lost 8 bases, V lost 6 bases, and 8 bases had no gene match. There are 14 residues in the CDR3. The CDR3 loop is CASSMDRGLGGYTF. CDR3 DNA sequence: TGTGCCAGCAGCATGGACAGGGGGCTGGGGGGCTACACCTTC.

This clone was seen only a few times. At the DNA level, this CDR3 is encoded by other sequences in the same sample as well. J is TRBJ2-1 and V is TRBV5-1, with D perhaps matching TRBD2 (5 bases). The CDR3 loop spans 12 amino acids. Germline assignment: CDR1 SGHRS and CDR2 YFSETQ. V lost 0 bases to trimming and J lost 8 bases, with 6 bases between them. CDR3 sequence (DNA): TGCGCCAGCAGCTTGGTCGGGGATGAGCAGTTCTTC. This translates into CASSLVGDEQFF.